A single TCR beta chain is shown here with its context. Antigen: not known. This sample stems from a study of chemoradiotherapy in HPV16-positive cancers. Study observations and caveats: Better recurrence-free survival went with HPV-responsive T-cell expansion in HPV16-positive patients. The functional HPV-specific definition rests on just a couple of HPV16-positive patients.

Germline CDR1 is MDHEN and CDR2 is SYDVKM. The junction had 7 bases not matched to a gene; V was cut back by 5 bases and J by 5 bases. The CDR3 is 14 residues long. Here immunoSEQ multiplex PCR was the method, and the copy in TCRdb shows in-frame clones only, minus some. The profile shows 25,000 to 30,000 clones, roughly nine tenths of them singletons. The rearrangement joins TRBV28 to TRBJ1-1; the match to TRBD1 covers 8 bases. The clonotype comes from a human donor with HPV-associated anogenital cancer. Material: blood, obtained from a patient who underwent chemoradiotherapy. The CDR3 reads CASSPDREVTEAFF. The CDR3 DNA sequence: TGTGCCAGCAGTCCGGACAGGGAAGTAACTGAAGCTTTCTTT.